The 24 T cell receptor beta chains in this list originate from one sample, sequenced in a study of shared clonotypes between healthy human individuals. Sequenced by immunoSEQ multiplex PCR; TCRdb stores in-frame clones only, minus some. The data show approximately 2,000,000 clones, with about 90% seen just once and around 0.4% held by the top ten. The sequencing input was naive CD4+ T cells from PBMCs. Sample subset: CD45RA+ positively selected. These receptors all stem from a man younger than 35 in good health. Some clones in this sample may be carry-over from other donors' samples.

The chain employs TRBV7-3 and TRBJ2-7; either TRBD1 or TRBD2 may supply D (6 bases each). Germline CDR1 reads SGHTA; CDR2 reads FQGTGA. The CDR3 loop spans 15 amino acids. V shed 5 bases and J shed 1 base, with 15 bases lying between them. CDR3 in DNA: TGTGCCAGCAGCCCGGGAGACAGGATTTCCTACGAGCAGTACTTC. Its protein is CASSPGDRISYEQYF.

V gene TRBV6-4 combines with J gene TRBJ1-6; D might be TRBD1 (5 bases). Germline CDR1 is MRHNA and CDR2 is SNTAGT. The CDR3 is 16 amino acids. V was shortened by 2 bases and J by 5 bases, with 13 bases between the two germline ends. DNA for the CDR3: TGTGCCAGCAGTGACGCAACAGGAGACCATAATTCACCCCTCCACTTT. Amino acids: CASSDATGDHNSPLHF.

V is TRBV4-3 and J is TRBJ2-4; no clear D gene. CDR1 and CDR2 from the germline V gene are LGHNA and YSLEER. V was shortened by 0 bases and J by 6 bases, with 9 bases between the two germline ends. This CDR3 spans 14 amino acids. The CDR3 loop reads CASSQDPQRNIQYF. The CDR3 nucleotides are TGCGCCAGCAGCCAAGATCCACAGAGAAACATTCAGTACTTC.

V usage is TRBV7-8 and J usage is TRBJ1-2; a weak D match, TRBD1 (5 bases). In germline, CDR1 is SGHVS, CDR2 FQNEAQ. Between the trimmed V and J ends, which lost 1 base and 5 bases, there was a span of 14 bases. The CDR3 runs to 15 residues. CDR3 protein: CASSLGRGNGYGYTF. The CDR3 DNA is TGTGCCAGCAGCTTAGGTCGGGGGAATGGGTATGGCTACACCTTC.

For this clone: In the same sample, other DNA sequences code for this CDR3. The J gene is TRBJ1-1, the V gene TRBV30; D gene uncertain. Germline V gene lookup returns CDR1 GTSNPN and CDR2 SVGIG (reference sequence). Trimming pared 0 bases from V and 4 bases from J, leaving 9 bases between. The CDR3 is made up of 13 amino acids. CDR3 sequence: CAWSVQEGTEAFF. The CDR3 nucleotides read TGTGCCTGGAGTGTACAAGAGGGCACTGAAGCTTTCTTT.

J is TRBJ2-7 and V is TRBV18; D may be TRBD1 or TRBD2 (5 bases each). Germline CDR1 and CDR2: KGHSH and LQKENI. Trimming took 3 bases from V and 7 from J, leaving 19 bases between them. The CDR3 sequence is 15 residues long. The CDR3 loop reads CASSPGQSYGTEQYF. For the CDR3, the DNA is TGTGCCAGCTCACCTGGTCAGAGCTACGGGACGGAGCAGTACTTC.

The V call is TRBV28, the J call TRBJ2-3, with D possibly TRBD1 on 6 matching bases. Germline loops: CDR1 MDHEN, CDR2 SYDVKM. The CDR3 covers 15 residues. Trimming took 4 bases from V and 1 from J, leaving 12 bases between them. The CDR3, as DNA: TGTGCCAGCAGTTCCCTCCACAGGGGCACAGATACGCAGTATTTT. As protein: CASSSLHRGTDTQYF.

The chain has TRBV19 and TRBJ2-6; 10 bases map to TRBD2. J was trimmed by 0 bases and V by 6 bases; bases with no gene match: 5. CDR3 length: 17 amino acids. Germline V gives CDR1 LNHDA, CDR2 SQIVND (reference sequence). The CDR3 reads CASRPEREGSGANVLTF. The CDR3 nucleotides are TGTGCCAGTAGGCCAGAGCGGGAGGGCTCTGGGGCCAACGTCCTGACTTTC.

This clone turned up a few times. The sample has other DNA sequences that encode this CDR3 too. The chain joins TRBV28 to TRBJ1-5; D may be TRBD1 (6 bases). The CDR3 has 13 residues. The V and J ends lost 5 bases and 1 base respectively, with 6 bases between them. CDR1 is MDHEN and CDR2 is SYDVKM in the germline V gene. CDR3 nucleotides: TGTGCCAGCAGTAGGGGGAGCAATCAGCCCCAGCATTTT. Protein product: CASSRGSNQPQHF.

V usage is TRBV10-3 and J usage is TRBJ2-2; TRBD1 matches at 7 bases. The V gene's germline CDR1 is ENHRY and CDR2 SYGVKD. V lost 6 bases and J lost 0; bases outside the gene matches: 10. This CDR3 comprises 17 residues. The CDR3 reads CAIRKDRPQANTGELFF. CDR3 coding DNA: TGTGCCATCAGGAAGGACAGGCCACAAGCGAACACCGGGGAGCTGTTTTTT.

This clone was seen just once. The chain recombines TRBV14 with TRBJ2-1; D remains ambiguous. Deletions cut 3 bases from V and 8 bases from J, with 8 bases between. The CDR3 has 12 amino acids. The germline V gene has CDR1 SGHDN and CDR2 FVKESK. The CDR3 region has the DNA TGTGCCAGCAGCCAGGTTTGGGATGAGCAGTTCTTC. Its protein product is CASSQVWDEQFF.

V gene TRBV7-2 combines with J gene TRBJ1-1; no clear D gene. Looked up from germline, CDR1 is SGHTA and CDR2 is FQGNSA. This CDR3 is 13 amino acids long. V was trimmed by 9 bases and J by 1 base, leaving 12 bases between them. CDR3 nucleotides: TGTGCCAGTAAAAAGGCGTGGAACACTGAAGCTTTCTTT. Its protein is CASKKAWNTEAFF.

The chain links TRBV6-5 to TRBJ2-7, with TRBD2 as a possible D gene (6 bases). This CDR3 has 13 residues. The germline V gene encodes CDR1 MNHEY and CDR2 SVGAGI. Trimming took off 7 bases at V and 3 bases at J, with 13 bases between the two ends. Written as DNA, the CDR3 is TGTGCCAGCATGTCCCGGGGGATCTACGAGCAGTACTTC. Translation: CASMSRGIYEQYF.

The chain recombines TRBV5-1 with TRBJ1-1, with no clear D. CDR3 length equals 16 residues. Germline V gene lookup returns CDR1 SGHRS and CDR2 YFSETQ. The V end was cut by 4 bases, the J end by 0 bases, with 16 bases between. This CDR3 reads CASSRGDGKVNTEAFF. The CDR3 DNA reads as TGCGCCAGCAGCCGAGGAGATGGTAAAGTGAACACTGAAGCTTTCTTT.

CDR3 loop: CASSVTGSYEQYF. The CDR3, as DNA: TGTGCCAGCAGTGTCACGGGATCCTACGAGCAGTACTTC. This chain uses TRBV7-2 with TRBJ2-7; tentative D call: TRBD2 (5 bases). The V and J ends lost 6 bases and 1 base respectively, with 10 bases between them. The CDR3 extends over 13 amino acids. The germline V gene encodes CDR1 SGHTA and CDR2 FQGNSA.

To note about this clone: Distinct nucleotide sequences in the sample also encode this CDR3. The V gene is TRBV18, the J gene TRBJ1-3; no clear D. V lost 3 bases to trimming and J lost 0 bases, with 9 bases between them. The CDR3 contains 15 residues. Per the germline V gene, CDR1 is KGHSH and CDR2 is LQKENI. This CDR3 reads CASSPPGSSGNTIYF. The CDR3 DNA reads as TGTGCCAGCTCACCTCCGGGCTCCTCTGGAAACACCATATATTTT. The full variable domain, its missing parts supplied by reference TRBV18 and TRBJ1-3, is NAGVMQNPRHLVRRRGQEARLRCSPMKGHSHVYWYRQLPEEGLKFMVYLQKENIIDESGMPKERFSAEFPKEGPSILRIQQVVRGDSAAYFCASSPPGSSGNTIYFGEGSWLTVV.

V usage is TRBV5-8 and J usage is TRBJ1-4; no firm D call. Germline values: CDR1 SGHTS, CDR2 YDEGEE. With 0 bases removed from V and 4 bases from J, the gap between germline ends came to 10 bases. The length of the CDR3 is 15 residues. In DNA, the CDR3 is TGTGCCAGCAGCTTGGAACCCGGACGTAATGAAAAACTGTTTTTT. Its protein product is CASSLEPGRNEKLFF.

The CDR3 nucleotides are TGCGCCAGCAGCCCCCCCCTAGCGGGAGGGAACAATGAGCAGTTCTTC. This gives the protein CASSPPLAGGNNEQFF. The rearrangement uses TRBV5-1 and TRBJ2-1; TRBD2 matches at 12 bases. This CDR3 spans 16 amino acids. J lost 5 bases, V lost 4 bases, and 7 bases had no gene match. In germline, CDR1 is SGHRS, CDR2 YFSETQ.

This clone was found once. The J gene is TRBJ1-5, the V gene TRBV7-8; TRBD1 might be the D (5 bases). Germline lookup yields CDR1 SGHVS and CDR2 FQNEAQ. Trimming removed 1 base at V and 7 bases at J, with 11 bases between. The CDR3 is made up of 14 amino acids. Here the CDR3 reads CASSLGSRGQPQHF. The CDR3 DNA reads as TGTGCCAGCAGCTTAGGGTCCCGGGGGCAGCCCCAGCATTTT.

The chain links TRBV19 to TRBJ2-4, with D perhaps matching TRBD2 (6 bases). The CDR3 loop spans 14 amino acids. The V end was cut by 7 bases, the J end by 6 bases, with 16 bases between. From germline, CDR1 is LNHDA and CDR2 SQIVND (reference sequence). CDR3 nucleotide sequence: TGTGCCAGTACCCAATCTGGGGGGAGAAACATTCAGTACTTC. This sequence encodes CASTQSGGRNIQYF.

This clone occurred once. This sequence joins TRBV7-2 and TRBJ2-5; D ambiguous. The CDR3 has 17 residues. The germline V gene encodes CDR1 SGHTA and CDR2 FQGNSA. V lost 5 bases and J lost 4, with 23 bases in between. DNA for the CDR3: TGTGCCAGCAGCATAACGCGGTCCGGCCACAACGGAGAGACCCAGTACTTC. This codes for CASSITRSGHNGETQYF.

V usage is TRBV2 and J usage is TRBJ1-4, with TRBD1 identical over 7 bases. V was clipped by 5 bases and J by 7 bases; unmatched bases: 10. The CDR3 is 15 amino acids. The germline V gene encodes CDR1 SNHLY and CDR2 FYNNEI. Here the CDR3 reads CASSRQGPAGEKLFF. CDR3 nucleotide sequence: TGTGCCAGCAGTAGACAGGGCCCTGCGGGTGAAAAACTGTTTTTT.

The CDR3 DNA is TGTGCCAGCATCGGACAGGTGGGGTCTGGGGCCAACGTCCTGACTTTC. Translating gives CASIGQVGSGANVLTF. The chain recombines TRBV9 with TRBJ2-6, with 7 bases aligning to TRBD1. Trimming at V came to 6 bases and at J to 1 base, leaving 7 bases not matched to a gene. The CDR3 sequence is 16 residues long. Germline V gene lookup returns CDR1 SGDLS and CDR2 YYNGEE.

V is TRBV19 and J is TRBJ1-4; D gene ambiguous. V dropped 1 base and J dropped 4 bases, with 10 bases sitting between them. CDR1 and CDR2 (germline): LNHDA, SQIVND (reference sequence). There are 15 residues in the CDR3. In DNA form, the CDR3 reads TGTGCCAGTAGTATAGTAGACGGGAGTAATGAAAAACTGTTTTTT. Translating gives CASSIVDGSNEKLFF. Full variable domain (outside the CDR3, taken from reference TRBV19 and TRBJ1-4): DGGITQSPKYLFRKEGQNVTLSCEQNLNHDAMYWYRQDPGQGLRLIYYSQIVNDFQKGDIAEGYSVSREKKESFPLTVTSAQKNPTAFYLCASSIVDGSNEKLFFGSGTQLSVL.